These 11 T cell receptor beta chains were sequenced from one sample in a study of cytomegalovirus exposure and HLA in healthy donors (dated by TCRdb to the late 2010s). Library generation was performed with the immunoSEQ multiplex PCR assay. For the multiplex PCR, a mixture combining 60 forward primers for TCR Vbeta segments and 13 reverse primers for TCR Jbeta segments was used. Imported from immuneACCESS, the table was reduced by TCRdb to in-frame sequences with V and J called. These copies leave out some clones; in studies compared against another copy, an unresolved V gene accounts for under half, and the cause of the remainder is not known. The sample table lists 95,000 to 150,000 clones, about 76% of them with a count of one. The ten largest clonotypes hold around 13% of the sample. Sequencing input: PBMCs. The receptors were gathered from a woman aged 60-70 years in good health and CMV-seropositive.

This clone was picked up one time. The rearrangement uses TRBV5-1 and TRBJ1-4, with TRBD1 matching 9 bases. V lost 0 bases, J lost 8 bases, and 8 bases stayed unmatched. Germline CDR1 SGHRS, CDR2 YFSETQ. The CDR3 contains 16 residues. CDR3 loop: CASSLEGTGSFEKLFF. The CDR3 coding sequence is TGCGCCAGCAGCTTGGAAGGGACAGGGAGTTTCGAAAAACTGTTTTTT. Based on the CDR3 plus reference TRBV5-1 and TRBJ1-4, the full variable domain is KAGVTQTPRYLIKTRGQQVTLSCSPISGHRSVSWYQQTPGQGLQFLFEYFSETQRNKGNFPGRFSGRQFSNSRSEMNVSTLELGDSALYLCASSLEGTGSFEKLFFGSGTQLSVL.

V gene TRBV7-9 combines with J gene TRBJ2-7, with D unclear. CDR3 size: 12 residues. Germline assignment: CDR1 SEHNR and CDR2 FQNEAQ (reference sequence). V lost 5 bases to trimming and J lost 7 bases, with 12 bases between them. Here the CDR3 DNA reads TGTGCCAGCAGCCCGATGTCGAGAGAGCAGTACTTC. Protein: CASSPMSREQYF. The whole variable domain, filled in from reference TRBV7-9 and TRBJ2-7, reads DTGVSQNPRHKITKRGQNVTFRCDPISEHNRLYWYRQTLGQGPEFLTYFQNEAQLEKSRLLSDRFSAERPKGSFSTLEIQRTEQGDSAMYLCASSPMSREQYFGPGTRLTVT.

This clone was detected a few times. The V and J genes are TRBV30 and TRBJ1-6; tentatively, D is TRBD1 (5 bases). This CDR3 is 14 amino acids long. Germline V CDR1 and CDR2: GTSNPN, SVGIG (reference sequence). CDR3 bases: TGTGCTGGGGCGCGGGATGGGGATAATTCACCCCTCCACTTT. It codes for CAGARDGDNSPLHF.

The chain is built from TRBV6-1 and TRBJ1-3, with TRBD1 matching 7 bases. The length of the CDR3 is 14 residues. The V gene end was trimmed by 6 bases and the J gene end by 4 bases; junction bases not matched to a gene: 6. CDR1 is MNHNS, CDR2 SASEGT, per germline. CDR3 coding DNA: TGTGCCAGCAGCTCGACAGGGTCGGGAAACACCATATATTTT. Its protein is CASSSTGSGNTIYF.

The chain carries TRBV9 and TRBJ2-3; TRBD2 matches 14 bases. The trim removed 0 bases at V and 4 bases at J, leaving 1 base unmatched. Germline V gene data show CDR1 as SGDLS and CDR2 as YYNGEE. The CDR3 runs 16 residues. CDR3 sequence: CASSVGTSGGSDTQYF. For the CDR3, the DNA is TGTGCCAGCAGCGTAGGGACTAGCGGGGGGTCAGATACGCAGTATTTT.

The chain has TRBV4-2 and TRBJ1-6, with D perhaps matching TRBD1 (6 bases). The CDR3 is made up of 14 amino acids. The V end was cut by 0 bases, the J end by 11 bases, with 11 bases between. From germline, CDR1 is LGHNA and CDR2 YNFKEQ. CDR3 DNA sequence: TGTGCCAGCAGCCAAGATAGGGGGAAGCCACCCCTCCACTTT. Amino acid sequence: CASSQDRGKPPLHF.

This chain uses TRBV7-2 with TRBJ2-7; no reliable D call. This CDR3 is built from 12 residues. Trimming removed 2 bases from V and 2 bases from J, with 4 bases in between. From germline, CDR1 is SGHTA and CDR2 FQGNSA. The CDR3 DNA follows: TGTGCCAGCAGCTTATCTACCTACGAGCAGTACTTC. Translating it yields CASSLSTYEQYF.

The V and J genes are TRBV30 and TRBJ1-1; 7 nucleotides match TRBD1. CDR1 is GTSNPN, CDR2 SVGIG, per germline (reference sequence). The CDR3 is made up of 15 amino acids. The junction had 8 bases not matched to a gene; V was cut back by 3 bases and J by 1 base. The CDR3 DNA reads TGTGCCTGGAGGACCATTGACAGGGAGAACACTGAAGCTTTCTTT. Its protein product is CAWRTIDRENTEAFF.

The chain recombines TRBV5-4 with TRBJ1-1; 9 bases fit TRBD1. The CDR3 extends over 17 amino acids. Germline CDR1 and CDR2: SGHNT and YYREEE (reference sequence). Trimming at V came to 0 bases and at J to 3 bases, leaving 9 bases not matched to a gene. As DNA, the CDR3 is TGTGCCAGCAGCTTGGCACAGGGGGCGCGACGGGACACTGAAGCTTTCTTT. Residues: CASSLAQGARRDTEAFF.

The chain uses TRBV5-1 and TRBJ2-7, with 11 positions matching TRBD1. V lost 3 bases and J lost 4; bases outside the gene matches: 3. CDR1 is SGHRS, CDR2 YFSETQ, per germline. There are 14 residues in the CDR3. The CDR3 reads CASSSGQGEYEQYF. The CDR3 DNA is TGCGCCAGCAGCTCGGGACAGGGGGAATACGAGCAGTACTTC.

The chain combines TRBV2 with TRBJ2-3; 7 nucleotides agree with TRBD2. Trimming took 3 bases from V and 2 from J; bases not matched to a gene: 2. The CDR3 consists of 14 residues. Germline lookup yields CDR1 SNHLY and CDR2 FYNNEI. CDR3 nucleotides: TGTGCCAGCAGTGACACTAGCGCCACAGATACGCAGTATTTT. Translation: CASSDTSATDTQYF.